A selection of T cell receptor beta chains follows, all from one sample in a study of T-cell memory formation after mild COVID-19. TCRdb re-derived calls from the 5' RACE reads in MiXCR, one entry per CDR3 protein. Found here are fewer than 90,000 distinct CDR3 sequences, around 13% of them singletons; the top ten hold roughly a third. The source material was PBMCs or a T cell subset sorted from them (not recorded which). Every receptor here comes from an adult woman who had mild COVID-19 (a few samples of this study predate the infection). Cell type and time point are not known. The CDR3 runs from the conserved cysteine through the conserved F or W. Fields, in order: D gene, clone size, J gene, V gene, CDR3 DNA, CDR3 protein. A D gene is named only where the DNA matches it firmly. Some rows have no size entry. The others give once, few or many, or a class for an expanded clone.

TRBD1	-	TRBJ1-6	TRBV20-1	TGCAGTGCTAGAGATTGGGGACAGGGGTTGCGGTCACCCCTCCACTTT	CSARDWGQGLRSPLHF
TRBD2	few	TRBJ2-3	TRBV11-2	TGTGCCAGCAGCTTAGAGGGCGGGAGGGAGGAAGATACGCAGTATTTT	CASSLEGGREEDTQYF
TRBD2	-	TRBJ2-1	TRBV20-1	TGCAGTGCTCCCTGGACTAGCGGGAGGGAATCATACAATGAGCAGTTCTTC	CSAPWTSGRESYNEQFF
TRBD1	few	TRBJ1-2	TRBV12-5	TGTGCTAGTGGTTTGCTGGGACAGGTCTGGACGCCTAACTATGGCTACACCTTC	CASGLLGQVWTPNYGYTF
-	few	TRBJ1-5	TRBV9	TGTGCCAGCAGCGGACAGAGCAATCAGCCCCAGCATTTT	CASSGQSNQPQHF
-	-	TRBJ2-6	TRBV12-3/TRBV12-4	TGTGCCAGCAGTTTTGTGGGCTCTGGGGCCAACGTCCTGACTTTC	CASSFVGSGANVLTF
-	few	TRBJ1-5	TRBV12-3/TRBV12-4	TGTGCCAGCAGTTCGGTGACAGTGGGGAATCAGCCCCAGCATTTT	CASSSVTVGNQPQHF
-	-	TRBJ2-7	TRBV5-1	TGCGCCAGCAGCCTGGGGGGACCTCACAACGAGCAGTACTTC	CASSLGGPHNEQYF
TRBD1	few	TRBJ2-5	TRBV13	TGTGCCAGCAGCCGAGGGACAGTTCAAGAGACCCAGTACTTC	CASSRGTVQETQYF
TRBD1	few	TRBJ2-7	TRBV9	TGTGCCAGCAGCGTCGGGACAGGGTCCACCTACGAGCAGTACTTC	CASSVGTGSTYEQYF
TRBD1	few	TRBJ1-1	TRBV4-2	TGTGCCAGCAGCCAAGATATCCGACAGGGAGGAAACACTGAAGCTTTCTTT	CASSQDIRQGGNTEAFF
-	few	TRBJ1-5	TRBV4-1	TGCGCCAGCAGCCAAGATCTCAATCAGCCCCAGCATTTT	CASSQDLNQPQHF
-	few	TRBJ1-2	TRBV4-2	TGTGCCAGCAGCCAATTTTCAGGGAACTATGGCTACACCTTC	CASSQFSGNYGYTF